This T cell receptor beta chain came from a study of blood T cell repertoires in COVID-19. In the study overall: Italy, Spain and the United States were the sources of the convalescent and acute COVID-19 samples.

Looked up from germline, CDR1 is MNHEY and CDR2 is SVGAGI. V shed 6 bases and J 6 bases; nucleotides not matched to a gene: 6. The CDR3 has 14 residues. Only in-frame clones appear in the TCRdb table, and some are missing; sequencing was by immunoSEQ multiplex PCR. The sample holds just under 65,000 clones; around 76% are singletons and the top ten take 50%. Sequencing was carried out using peripheral blood. This sequence was found in a woman aged 80 or over with acute or convalescent COVID-19. V and J are TRBV6-5 and TRBJ2-3, with 10 nucleotides matching TRBD1. CDR3 loop: CASRPGTGADTQYF. The CDR3 nucleotides read TGTGCCAGCAGGCCCGGGACAGGGGCCGATACGCAGTATTTT.